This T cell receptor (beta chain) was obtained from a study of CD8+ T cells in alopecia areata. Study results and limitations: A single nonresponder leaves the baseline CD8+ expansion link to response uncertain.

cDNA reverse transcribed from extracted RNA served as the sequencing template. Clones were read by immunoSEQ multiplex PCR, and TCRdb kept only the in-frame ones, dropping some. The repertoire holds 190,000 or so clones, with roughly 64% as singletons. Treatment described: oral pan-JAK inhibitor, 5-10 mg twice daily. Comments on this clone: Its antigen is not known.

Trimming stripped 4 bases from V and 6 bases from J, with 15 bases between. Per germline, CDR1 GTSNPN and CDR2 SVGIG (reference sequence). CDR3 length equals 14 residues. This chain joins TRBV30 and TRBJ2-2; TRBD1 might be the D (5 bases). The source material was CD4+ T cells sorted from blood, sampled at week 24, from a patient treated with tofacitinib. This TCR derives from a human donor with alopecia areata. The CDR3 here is CAWNSIRGAGELFF. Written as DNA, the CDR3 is TGTGCCTGGAATTCTATAAGGGGCGCCGGGGAGCTGTTTTTT.